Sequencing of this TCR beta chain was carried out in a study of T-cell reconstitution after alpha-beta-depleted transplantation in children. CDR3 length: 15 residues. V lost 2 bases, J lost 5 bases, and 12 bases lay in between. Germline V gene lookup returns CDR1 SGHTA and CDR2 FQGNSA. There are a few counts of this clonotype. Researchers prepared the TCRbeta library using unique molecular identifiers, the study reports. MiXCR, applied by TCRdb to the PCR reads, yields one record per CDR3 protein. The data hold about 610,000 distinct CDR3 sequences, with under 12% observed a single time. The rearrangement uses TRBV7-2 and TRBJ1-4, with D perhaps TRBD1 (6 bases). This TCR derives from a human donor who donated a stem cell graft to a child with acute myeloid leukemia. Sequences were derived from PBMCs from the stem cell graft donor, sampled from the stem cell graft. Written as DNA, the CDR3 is TGTGCCAGCAGCTTAATGGGGGGCGGAAATGAAAAACTGTTTTTT. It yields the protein CASSLMGGGNEKLFF.